One sample yielded the 18 T cell receptor beta chains listed below, sequenced in a study of cytomegalovirus exposure and HLA in healthy donors. In the PCR, 60 Vbeta and 13 Jbeta primers were used. Profiling relied on immunoSEQ multiplex PCR, and the TCRdb table lists in-frame clones only, not all of them. There are 120,000 to 150,000 clones in the sample; 70% occur only once, and 1.5% to 2% lies in the top ten. Sequencing was done on a sample of PBMCs. These receptors were obtained from a woman younger than 45 in good health and CMV-seronegative.

The genes are TRBV7-3 and TRBJ1-2; D unclear. V shed 5 bases and J shed 6 bases, with 16 bases lying between them. CDR1 and CDR2 (germline): SGHTA, FQGTGA. CDR3 length: 14 amino acids. The CDR3 spells CASSLNPRTDGYTF. The CDR3 DNA reads as TGTGCCAGCAGCCTAAACCCACGGACTGATGGCTACACCTTC.

The chain uses TRBV4-2 and TRBJ2-3, with 8 positions matching TRBD1. Losses at the gene ends were 2 bases for V and 4 bases for J; bases not matched to a gene: 8. The V gene's germline CDR1 is LGHNA and CDR2 YNFKEQ. This CDR3 spans 16 amino acids. CDR3 nucleotide sequence: TGTGCCAGCAGCCAACTGGACAGGGACGGAGCAGATACGCAGTATTTT. Protein product: CASSQLDRDGADTQYF.

A remark on this clone: The same CDR3 arises from other DNA sequences in this sample as well. The gene calls are TRBV15 and TRBJ1-3, with D perhaps TRBD1 (6 bases). The V gene lost 3 bases and the J gene lost 8 bases, with 20 bases spanning the gap. The germline V gene has CDR1 LNHNV and CDR2 YYDKDF (reference sequence). This CDR3 has 16 amino acids. The CDR3 loop is CATSRGRDTVVDTIYF. CDR3 nucleotides: TGTGCCACCAGCAGGGGAAGGGACACCGTCGTAGACACCATATATTTT.

The chain uses TRBV27 and TRBJ2-3, with 7 bases that match TRBD2. The V gene end was trimmed by 5 bases and the J gene end by 5 bases; junction bases not matched to a gene: 7. Germline assignment: CDR1 MNHEY and CDR2 SMNVEV (reference sequence). CDR3 length: 14 residues. The CDR3 spells CASSGLGLGDTQYF. CDR3 DNA: TGTGCCAGCAGTGGACTAGGCCTTGGAGATACGCAGTATTTT.

J is TRBJ2-2 and V is TRBV6-6; D gene ambiguous. The CDR3 consists of 15 residues. Germline-derived CDR1 and CDR2 are MNHNY and SVGAGI (reference sequence). V gave up 4 bases and J gave up 7 bases, with 16 bases separating them. The CDR3 coding sequence is TGTGCCAGCAGTTTGCCCGCCGGAGTAGGCGGGGAGCTGTTTTTT. Amino acid sequence: CASSLPAGVGGELFF.

V gene TRBV19 combines with J gene TRBJ2-2; 7 nucleotides align to TRBD2. Germline CDR1 is LNHDA and CDR2 is SQIVND (reference sequence). This CDR3 has 13 residues. Germline trimming cut 9 bases from V and 4 bases from J; bases unmatched to any gene: 5. The CDR3 nucleotides are TGTGCCAGCGCGGGGAGGGTCACCGGGGAGCTGTTTTTT. This codes for CASAGRVTGELFF. Filled out from reference TRBV19 and TRBJ2-2, the complete variable domain reads DGGITQSPKYLFRKEGQNVTLSCEQNLNHDAMYWYRQDPGQGLRLIYYSQIVNDFQKGDIAEGYSVSREKKESFPLTVTSAQKNPTAFYLCASAGRVTGELFFGEGSRLTVL.

Of note for this clone: The same CDR3 can be traced to other DNA sequences in this sample. The V gene is TRBV18, the J gene TRBJ2-5; TRBD2 is a possible D gene (5 bases). Germline CDR1 reads KGHSH; CDR2 reads LQKENI. This CDR3 spans 13 amino acids. The V end was cut by 2 bases, the J end by 3 bases, with 7 bases between. The CDR3 is CASSPSGKETQYF. The CDR3 DNA sequence: TGTGCCAGCTCACCATCGGGAAAAGAGACCCAGTACTTC.

Only a few counts were recorded for this clone. The chain uses TRBV5-8 and TRBJ2-2; D perhaps matches TRBD1 (6 bases). The germline V gene has CDR1 SGHTS and CDR2 YDEGEE. Trimming shortened V by 4 bases and J by 1 base, and 14 bases separated the two germline ends. This CDR3 has 16 amino acids. In nucleotides, the CDR3 is TGTGCCAGCAGCGTAATGACAGGCTGGAACACCGGGGAGCTGTTTTTT. Amino acid sequence: CASSVMTGWNTGELFF.

This clone was detected only a few times. The chain has TRBV30 and TRBJ1-4; 9 positions agree with TRBD1. The CDR3 length is 20 residues. From germline, CDR1 is GTSNPN and CDR2 SVGIG (reference sequence). V was pared by 4 bases and J by 2 bases, with 20 bases of the junction left unmatched. The CDR3 DNA is TGTGCCTGGAACGAATTCGGGACAGGGTTATCCGTTAGGACTAATGAAAAACTGTTTTTT. Translating it yields CAWNEFGTGLSVRTNEKLFF.

J is TRBJ1-2 and V is TRBV9, with D perhaps TRBD1 (5 bases). Germline lookup yields CDR1 SGDLS and CDR2 YYNGEE. The V end was cut by 0 bases, the J end by 2 bases, with 11 bases between. CDR3 length: 15 amino acids. CDR3 amino acids: CASSVVEGPNYGYTF. The CDR3 DNA is TGTGCCAGCAGCGTAGTGGAGGGACCGAACTATGGCTACACCTTC. The variable domain in full, with the rest retrieved from reference TRBV9 and TRBJ1-2, is DSGVTQTPKHLITATGQRVTLRCSPRSGDLSVYWYQQSLDQGLQFLIQYYNGEERAKGNILERFSAQQFPDLHSELNLSSLELGDSALYFCASSVVEGPNYGYTFGSGTRLTVV.

This chain joins TRBV9 and TRBJ2-3; 9 nucleotides agree with TRBD1. This CDR3 is 17 amino acids long. The V and J ends lost 4 bases and 0 bases, in that order; junction bases with no gene match: 9. Germline V CDR1 and CDR2: SGDLS, YYNGEE. The DNA of the CDR3 is TGTGCCAGCAGCTTCCTCCCGGGACAGGGCAGCACAGATACGCAGTATTTT. Its protein is CASSFLPGQGSTDTQYF.

The chain joins TRBV2 to TRBJ2-4; a possible D gene is TRBD2 (5 bases). Germline lookup yields CDR1 SNHLY and CDR2 FYNNEI. The CDR3 totals 15 residues. V was clipped by 1 base and J by 3 bases, with 10 bases between them. In nucleotides, the CDR3 is TGTGCCAGCAGTGAAGAGAGGGAGCTCAAAAACATTCAGTACTTC. Protein: CASSEERELKNIQYF.

The chain recombines TRBV7-8 with TRBJ1-5; 7 bases match TRBD1. Germline CDR1 is SGHVS and CDR2 is FQNEAQ. The CDR3 spans 15 residues. Trimming took 5 bases from V and 6 from J; bases not matched to a gene: 10. CDR3: CASSLDRVGAQPQHF. CDR3 DNA sequence: TGTGCCAGCAGCCTAGACAGGGTGGGCGCTCAGCCCCAGCATTTT.

The V gene is TRBV30, the J gene TRBJ1-1, with D possibly being TRBD1 (5 bases). The length of the CDR3 is 15 residues. CDR1 is GTSNPN and CDR2 is SVGIG in the germline V gene (reference sequence). V was pared by 8 bases and J by 1 base, with 20 bases between. CDR3 residues: CAPLRAAMRNTEAFF. In nucleotides, the CDR3 is TGTGCCCCCCTCAGGGCAGCGATGAGGAACACTGAAGCTTTCTTT.

The chain recombines TRBV5-4 with TRBJ1-6, with 7 bases lining up with TRBD1. The CDR3 is 15 residues long. V was pared by 0 bases and J by 9 bases, with 6 bases of the junction left unmatched. Per the germline V gene, CDR1 is SGHNT and CDR2 is YYREEE (reference sequence). CDR3 sequence (DNA): TGTGCCAGCAGCTTGGGTGGAGGGGGCGGTTCACCCCTCCACTTT. This translates into CASSLGGGGGSPLHF.

In its sample, this clone was seen a few times. The genes are TRBV5-1 and TRBJ2-5; D uncertain. TRBJ2-7 matches the DNA end more closely, so the J call is doubtful. Germline CDR1 is SGHRS and CDR2 is YFSETQ. This CDR3 spans 12 amino acids. Written as DNA, the CDR3 is TGCGCCAGCAGCTTGGGAGACTACGAGCAGTACTTC. This codes for CASSLGDYEQYF.

V usage is TRBV6-1 and J usage is TRBJ2-1; 8 nucleotides line up with TRBD1. Germline V gene data show CDR1 as MNHNS and CDR2 as SASEGT. V dropped 7 bases and J dropped 6; count of bases not matched to a gene: 11. This CDR3 is 15 amino acids long. CDR3 amino acids: CASTSLTGVFNEQFF. CDR3 bases: TGTGCCAGCACCTCCTTGACAGGGGTCTTCAATGAGCAGTTCTTC.

This chain links TRBV6-1 with TRBJ2-7; TRBD2 aligns across 10 bases. V dropped 6 bases and J dropped 4; count of bases not matched to a gene: 6. Germline CDR1 is MNHNS and CDR2 is SASEGT. This CDR3 spans 14 amino acids. DNA for the CDR3: TGTGCCAGCAGACCGAGCGGGGGGGCTTACGAGCAGTACGTC. It yields the protein CASRPSGGAYEQYV.